The 27 T cell receptor beta chains given below trace back to one sample, sequenced in a study of technical replicates of blood from a handful of donors. TCRdb's table, derived via immunoSEQ multiplex PCR, lists solely in-frame clones and lacks some. Of tens of thousands of clones listed, around 94% are singletons. The specimen sequenced was T cells isolated from PBMCs. The receptors were gathered from a human donor in good health.

V usage is TRBV7-6 and J usage is TRBJ2-5; possibly TRBD2 for D (6 bases). Trimming shortened V by 1 base and J by 5 bases, and 11 bases separated the two germline ends. Looked up from germline, CDR1 is SGHVS and CDR2 is FNYEAQ. The CDR3 is 14 residues long. CDR3 loop: CASSLVASGETQYF. For the CDR3, the DNA is TGTGCCAGCAGCTTAGTGGCCAGCGGGGAGACCCAGTACTTC.

V is TRBV7-9 and J is TRBJ2-2; no clear D gene. The CDR3 loop spans 16 amino acids. The germline CDR1 and CDR2 sequences are SEHNR and FQNEAQ (reference sequence). V lost 2 bases and J lost 1, with 11 bases in between. The CDR3 loop is CASSLNSRRNTGELFF. The CDR3, as DNA: TGTGCCAGCAGCTTAAATTCGCGCCGGAACACCGGGGAGCTGTTTTTT.

V usage is TRBV6-5 and J usage is TRBJ1-2, with D perhaps matching TRBD1 (5 bases). The length of the CDR3 is 15 residues. The V gene's germline CDR1 is MNHEY and CDR2 SVGAGI. Trimming took 6 bases from V and 0 from J, leaving 14 bases between them. CDR3 DNA: TGTGCCAGCAGCCCAACGGGGGGAGCTAACTATGGCTACACCTTC. It codes for CASSPTGGANYGYTF.

The sample holds one count of this clone. This chain uses TRBV21-1 with TRBJ2-3; TRBD1, as called in the table, went unchecked against the DNA. TRBV21-1 is an annotated pseudogene. The CDR3 is 14 residues long. The CDR3 DNA sequence: TGTGCCAGCAGCAAATTGGGGCGCATAGATACGCAGTATTTT. Amino acids: CASSKLGRIDTQYF.

V usage is TRBV15 and J usage is TRBJ2-5; D is ambiguous. Germline V CDR1 and CDR2: LNHNV, YYDKDF (reference sequence). The CDR3 sequence is 13 residues long. V dropped 5 bases and J dropped 0 bases, with 7 bases sitting between them. The CDR3 protein is CATSPRYQETQYF. DNA of the CDR3: TGTGCCACCAGCCCCAGGTACCAAGAGACCCAGTACTTC.

This rearrangement joins TRBV6-1 to TRBJ1-5, with 10 bases aligning to TRBD1. Germline-derived CDR1 and CDR2 are MNHNS and SASEGT. V shed 4 bases, J shed 8 bases, and the junction held 8 bases outside the gene matches. The CDR3 contains 15 residues. This chain's CDR3 is CASSGTGTGDEPQHF. The CDR3 DNA reads as TGTGCCAGCAGTGGAACCGGGACAGGGGACGAGCCCCAGCATTTT.

The V gene is TRBV7-6, the J gene TRBJ2-7; D unresolved. Germline V CDR1 and CDR2: SGHVS, FNYEAQ. Trimming took off 5 bases at V and 0 bases at J, with 14 bases between the two ends. The CDR3 is 15 amino acids. CDR3 in DNA: TGTGCCAGCAGCACTCTAGTAGCTTCCTCCTACGAGCAGTACTTC. Amino acid sequence: CASSTLVASSYEQYF. Based on the CDR3 plus reference TRBV7-6 and TRBJ2-7, the full variable domain is GAGVSQSPRYKVTKRGQDVALRCDPISGHVSLYWYRQALGQGPEFLTYFNYEAQQDKSGLPNDRFSAERPEGSISTLTIQRTEQRDSAMYRCASSTLVASSYEQYFGPGTRLTVT.

The chain joins TRBV6-1 to TRBJ1-5; the match to TRBD1 covers 8 bases. Germline V gives CDR1 MNHNS, CDR2 SASEGT. There are 15 residues in the CDR3. The V segment lost 7 bases and the J segment 1 base; nucleotides outside the gene matches: 6. The CDR3 protein is CASTDRGRSNQPQHF. In DNA form, the CDR3 reads TGTGCCAGCACCGACAGGGGCCGGAGCAATCAGCCCCAGCATTTT.

The rearrangement joins TRBV7-9 to TRBJ1-3, with 7 bases aligning to TRBD1. CDR3 length: 15 amino acids. Germline CDR1 reads SEHNR; CDR2 reads FQNEAQ (reference sequence). The V and J ends lost 5 bases and 7 bases, in that order; junction bases with no gene match: 11. The CDR3 here is CASSPRGTVVNTIYF. The CDR3 coding sequence is TGTGCCAGCAGCCCCAGGGGGACAGTCGTTAACACCATATATTTT.

The chain combines TRBV14 with TRBJ2-2; TRBD2 agrees at 7 bases. Germline V gene data show CDR1 as SGHDN and CDR2 as FVKESK. This CDR3 has 13 residues. The V segment lost 2 bases and the J segment 13 bases; nucleotides outside the gene matches: 7. The CDR3 DNA follows: TGTGCCAGCAGCCAATACTGGAGGGAGGGGCTGTTTTTT. Amino acid sequence: CASSQYWREGLFF.

This chain links TRBV6-1 with TRBJ1-5; 7 positions agree with TRBD1. This CDR3 is 13 amino acids long. V lost 7 bases and J lost 4; bases outside the gene matches: 4. CDR1 MNHNS and CDR2 SASEGT come from the germline V gene. The DNA for the CDR3 is TGTGCCAGCACCCCAGGGGGGAATCAGCCCCAGCATTTT. This codes for CASTPGGNQPQHF.

This chain connects TRBV15 to TRBJ1-5; 8 bases line up with TRBD1. V lost 6 bases and J lost 5; bases outside the gene matches: 3. The CDR3 length is 13 residues. Germline V gene lookup returns CDR1 LNHNV and CDR2 YYDKDF (reference sequence). As DNA, the CDR3 is TGTGCCACCAGAGGGACAGGAGATCAGCCCCAGCATTTT. Protein product: CATRGTGDQPQHF.

This chain joins TRBV6-1 and TRBJ1-1, with D unresolved. With 7 bases removed from V and 5 bases from J, the gap between germline ends came to 14 bases. Germline-derived CDR1 and CDR2 are MNHNS and SASEGT. The CDR3 is 13 residues long. The CDR3 bases are TGTGCCAGCACGAAGGGAGTTCTTACTGAAGCTTTCTTT. It is translated as CASTKGVLTEAFF.

This chain joins TRBV30 and TRBJ1-1, with D possibly matching TRBD1 (5 bases). From germline, CDR1 is GTSNPN and CDR2 SVGIG (reference sequence). The V gene lost 0 bases and the J gene lost 5 bases, with 10 bases spanning the gap. The CDR3 sequence is 13 residues long. The CDR3 reads CAWSVIGETEAFF. DNA of the CDR3: TGTGCCTGGAGTGTAATAGGGGAAACTGAAGCTTTCTTT.

The chain has TRBV10-3 and TRBJ1-4; D remains ambiguous. V gave up 3 bases and J gave up 5 bases, with 10 bases separating them. This CDR3 has 14 amino acids. The germline gives CDR1 ENHRY, CDR2 SYGVKD. The CDR3 region is CAISEGGGNEKLFF. The CDR3, as DNA: TGTGCCATCAGTGAAGGAGGTGGGAATGAAAAACTGTTTTTT.

The V gene is TRBV7-9, the J gene TRBJ2-2; D is perhaps TRBD2 (6 bases). Germline V lookup: CDR1 SEHNR, CDR2 FQNEAQ (reference sequence). Between the trimmed V and J ends, which lost 5 bases and 6 bases, there was a span of 16 bases. CDR3 length equals 15 residues. Here the CDR3 reads CASSPSVGEAGELFF. The CDR3 DNA sequence: TGTGCCAGCAGCCCCTCGGTGGGGGAGGCCGGGGAGCTGTTTTTT.

The chain uses TRBV7-9 and TRBJ2-5; 9 bases match TRBD1. Trimming took 5 bases from V and 0 from J; bases not matched to a gene: 4. CDR3 length: 15 amino acids. CDR1 is SEHNR, CDR2 FQNEAQ, per germline (reference sequence). The CDR3 DNA follows: TGTGCCAGCAGCCAGGGGACAGGGCACCAAGAGACCCAGTACTTC. Protein: CASSQGTGHQETQYF.

This chain connects TRBV5-4 to TRBJ2-7; 9 bases line up with TRBD1. CDR3 size: 17 residues. The trim removed 0 bases at V and 2 bases at J, leaving 9 bases unmatched. Germline lookup yields CDR1 SGHNT and CDR2 YYREEE (reference sequence). CDR3 DNA: TGTGCCAGCAGCTTGGCCTCCCGGGGACAGGGACCCTACGAGCAGTACTTC. Its translation: CASSLASRGQGPYEQYF. The whole variable domain, filled in from reference TRBV5-4 and TRBJ2-7, reads ETGVTQSPTHLIKTRGQQVTLRCSSQSGHNTVSWYQQALGQGPQFIFQYYREEENGRGNFPPRFSGLQFPNYSSELNVNALELDDSALYLCASSLASRGQGPYEQYFGPGTRLTVT.

The chain uses TRBV6-1 and TRBJ1-5; D is uncertain. The CDR3 runs to 15 residues. Germline V gene lookup returns CDR1 MNHNS and CDR2 SASEGT. The germline V and J ends were trimmed by 6 bases and 2 bases, with 14 bases remaining between them. CDR3: CASRALGGGNQPQHF. As DNA, the CDR3 is TGTGCCAGCAGGGCTCTCGGAGGCGGCAATCAGCCCCAGCATTTT.

V gene TRBV5-1 combines with J gene TRBJ2-4; 8 nucleotides align to TRBD2. CDR3 length equals 15 residues. After removal of 0 bases from V and 9 bases from J, the junction contained 8 bases not matched to a gene. CDR1 and CDR2 (germline): SGHRS, YFSETQ. CDR3 in DNA: TGCGCCAGCAGCTTGGGGGGGAGCGGGAGTGGCATTCAGTACTTC. Protein: CASSLGGSGSGIQYF.

The chain uses TRBV7-2 and TRBJ1-5, with TRBD1 as a possible D gene (5 bases). V lost 4 bases and J 11 bases, leaving 12 bases between the germline ends. Germline V gene lookup returns CDR1 SGHTA and CDR2 FQGNSA. This CDR3 is 12 amino acids long. CDR3 sequence (DNA): TGTGCCAGCAGCTCGAGGACACCCGCCCAGCATTTT. Protein sequence: CASSSRTPAQHF.

This clone has only one observation. The chain has TRBV13 and TRBJ1-2; 8 nucleotides line up with TRBD1. The CDR3 consists of 13 residues. The germline CDR1 and CDR2 sequences are PRHDT and FYEKMQ (reference sequence). Germline trimming cut 3 bases from V and 8 bases from J; bases unmatched to any gene: 5. The CDR3 DNA sequence: TGTGCCAGCAGCTTTTTCAGGGGGCAAGGCTACACCTTC. It specifies CASSFFRGQGYTF.

The chain recombines TRBV6-5 with TRBJ2-1, with 11 nucleotides matching TRBD2. Trimming removed 8 bases from V and 5 bases from J; junction bases left unmatched: 2. The CDR3 has 13 residues. CDR1 is MNHEY and CDR2 is SVGAGI in the germline V gene. The CDR3: CASLGLADNEQFF. In DNA, the CDR3 is TGTGCCAGCTTGGGACTAGCGGACAATGAGCAGTTCTTC.

The rearrangement joins TRBV11-1 to TRBJ1-5, with unresolved D. The V end was cut by 3 bases, the J end by 3 bases, with 12 bases between. Germline V gene sequence: CDR1 SGHAT, CDR2 FQDESV (reference sequence). CDR3 size: 15 residues. The CDR3 DNA is TGTGCCAGCAGCTTTGGCCCGGGGTCCAATCAGCCCCAGCATTTT. Translated, it gives CASSFGPGSNQPQHF.

The chain links TRBV5-5 to TRBJ1-3; D is possibly TRBD1 (6 bases). Trimming took 0 bases from V and 0 from J, leaving 10 bases between them. CDR1 SGHKS and CDR2 YYEKEE come from the germline V gene (reference sequence). This CDR3 comprises 16 residues. CDR3: CASSLAQGTSGNTIYF. The CDR3, as DNA: TGTGCCAGCAGCTTGGCGCAGGGGACCTCTGGAAACACCATATATTTT.

This rearrangement joins TRBV4-1 to TRBJ2-7; TRBD2 matches 10 bases. Germline CDR1 is MGHRA and CDR2 is YSYEKL. The CDR3 loop spans 15 amino acids. The J segment lost 3 bases and the V segment lost 1 base, leaving 3 bases of the junction unmatched. The CDR3 DNA reads TGCGCCAGCAGCCAAGTAGCGGGGGGCCACTACGAGCAGTACTTC. Protein product: CASSQVAGGHYEQYF.

This clone has a single count. V is TRBV19 and J is TRBJ1-1, with 7 positions matching TRBD1. CDR3 length equals 15 residues. CDR1 is LNHDA, CDR2 SQIVND, per germline (reference sequence). The ends lost 5 bases at V and 1 base at J; junction bases unmatched: 7. The CDR3 region has the DNA TGTGCCAGTAGTTCCCAGGGGGATAAGAACACTGAAGCTTTCTTT. Amino acid sequence: CASSSQGDKNTEAFF.